The clone carrying this T cell receptor (beta chain) was seen at least ten times. The data were taken from a study of T-cell reconstitution after alpha-beta-depleted transplantation in children. Germline assignment: CDR1 WSHSY and CDR2 SAAADI. Trimming shortened V by 0 bases and J by 3 bases, and 17 bases separated the two germline ends. The CDR3 is 17 residues long. Preparing the TCRbeta library involved the use of unique molecular identifiers. From the PCR reads, TCRdb called clonotypes with MiXCR, one entry per CDR3 protein. The sample has 120,000 or so distinct CDR3 sequences, 10% seen once. The material was PBMCs from the stem cell graft donor, obtained from the stem cell graft. The chain has TRBV10-2 and TRBJ1-2; tentatively, D is TRBD1 (5 bases). The sequence was obtained from a human donor who donated a stem cell graft to a child with acute lymphoblastic leukemia. DNA for the CDR3: TGCGCCAGCAGTGAGTCTTTGACAGCCGTCTCTCACTATGGCTACACCTTC. Translated, it gives CASSESLTAVSHYGYTF.